The 4 T cell receptor beta chains listed next were all sequenced from one sample in a study of Ad26.COV2.S vaccination and SARS-CoV-2 variants. Repertoires were generated with immunoSEQ multiplex PCR, while TCRdb's copy carries only in-frame clones and drops some. The sample comprises 250,000 or so clones, approximately 90% of which are singletons, and just under 3% rests with the top ten. Sample treatment: around 19 received Ad26.COV2.S at low or high dose, single or two shots; several received placebo; per-sample allocation not given. Samples came from day 63 after the first vaccine or placebo injection. Specimen: peripheral blood, collected in a trial of Ad26.COV2.S vaccine versus placebo. These receptors originate from a person aged 18-60 years who received the Ad26.COV2.S COVID-19 vaccine or a placebo.

The rearrangement uses TRBV11-3 and TRBJ1-2, with unresolved D. Trimming shortened V by 2 bases and J by 2 bases, and 9 bases separated the two germline ends. Germline values: CDR1 SGHNT, CDR2 YENEEA. This CDR3 has 14 residues. CDR3 sequence reads: CASSLREPNYGYTF. The CDR3 region has the DNA TGTGCCAGCAGCTTAAGGGAACCCAACTATGGCTACACCTTC. The variable domain in full, with the rest retrieved from reference TRBV11-3 and TRBJ1-2, is EAGVVQSPRYKIIEKKQPVAFWCNPISGHNTLYWYLQNLGQGPELLIRYENEEAVDDSQLPKDRFSAERLKGVDSTLKIQPAELGDSAVYLCASSLREPNYGYTFGSGTRLTVV.

The chain joins TRBV7-2 to TRBJ2-5; tentatively, D is TRBD1 (6 bases). Per the germline V gene, CDR1 is SGHTA and CDR2 is FQGNSA. The V gene lost 1 base and the J gene lost 4 bases, with 13 bases spanning the gap. The CDR3 is made up of 15 amino acids. CDR3 in amino acids: CASSLVRGSAETQYF. In nucleotides, the CDR3 is TGTGCCAGCAGCTTAGTCAGGGGAAGCGCAGAGACCCAGTACTTC. The full variable domain, in which reference TRBV7-2 and TRBJ2-5 provide the parts outside the CDR3, is GAGVSQSPSNKVTEKGKDVELRCDPISGHTALYWYRQSLGQGLEFLIYFQGNSAPDKSGLPSDRFSAERTGGSVSTLTIQRTQQEDSAVYLCASSLVRGSAETQYFGPGTRLLVL.

This chain links TRBV5-4 with TRBJ2-7, with 7 positions matching TRBD1. V lost 4 bases and J lost 3; bases outside the gene matches: 4. This CDR3 is 13 amino acids long. Germline lookup yields CDR1 SGHNT and CDR2 YYREEE (reference sequence). The CDR3 DNA reads as TGTGCCAGCAGCCCGGACAGGAGCTACGAGCAGTACTTC. This gives the protein CASSPDRSYEQYF.

In its sample, this clone was seen once. The gene calls are TRBV7-9 and TRBJ1-4; no clear D. The V gene lost 5 bases and the J gene lost 7 bases, with 17 bases spanning the gap. The CDR3 is 15 residues long. In germline, CDR1 is SEHNR, CDR2 FQNEAQ (reference sequence). The chain's CDR3 is CASSLRKVEVEKLFF. CDR3 DNA sequence: TGTGCCAGCAGCCTCCGAAAGGTTGAGGTTGAAAAACTGTTTTTT.